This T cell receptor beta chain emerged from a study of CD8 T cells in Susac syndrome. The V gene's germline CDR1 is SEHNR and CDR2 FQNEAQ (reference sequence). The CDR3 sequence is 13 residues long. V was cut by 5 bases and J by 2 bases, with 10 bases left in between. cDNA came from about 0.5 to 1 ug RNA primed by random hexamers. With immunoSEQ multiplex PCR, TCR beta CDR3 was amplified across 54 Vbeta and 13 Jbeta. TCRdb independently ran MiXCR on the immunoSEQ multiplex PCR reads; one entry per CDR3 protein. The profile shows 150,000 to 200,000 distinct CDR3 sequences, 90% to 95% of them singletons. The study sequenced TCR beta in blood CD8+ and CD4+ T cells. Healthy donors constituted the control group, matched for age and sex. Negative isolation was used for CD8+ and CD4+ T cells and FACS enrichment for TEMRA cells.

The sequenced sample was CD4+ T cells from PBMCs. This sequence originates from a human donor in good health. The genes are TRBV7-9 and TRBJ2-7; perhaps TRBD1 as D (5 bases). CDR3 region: CASSDSHAYEQYF. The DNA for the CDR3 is TGTGCCAGCAGCGACAGTCATGCCTACGAGCAGTACTTC.